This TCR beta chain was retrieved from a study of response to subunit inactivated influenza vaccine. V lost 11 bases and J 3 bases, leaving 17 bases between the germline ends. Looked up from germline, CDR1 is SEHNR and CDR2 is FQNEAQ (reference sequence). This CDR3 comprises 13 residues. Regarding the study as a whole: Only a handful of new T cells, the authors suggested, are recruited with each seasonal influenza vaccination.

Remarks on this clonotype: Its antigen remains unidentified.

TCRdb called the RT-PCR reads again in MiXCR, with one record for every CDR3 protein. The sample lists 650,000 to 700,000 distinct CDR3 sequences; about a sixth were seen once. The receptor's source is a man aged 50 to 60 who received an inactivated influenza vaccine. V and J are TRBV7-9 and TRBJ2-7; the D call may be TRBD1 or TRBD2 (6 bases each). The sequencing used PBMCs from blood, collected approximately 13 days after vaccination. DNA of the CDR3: TGTGCCGCACAGGGACTGGCTCGCTACGAGCAGTACTTC. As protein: CAAQGLARYEQYF.